What follows are 23 T cell receptor beta chains derived from one specimen sequenced in a study of Ad26.COV2.S vaccination and SARS-CoV-2 variants. Produced via immunoSEQ multiplex PCR; TCRdb's table is partial and in-frame only. This sample has about 180,000 clones; 70% to 90% occur once, and the top ten carry about 5.9%. Sequencing was performed on peripheral blood, taken after recovery from COVID-19. The source of these receptors is a human donor who had recovered from COVID-19.

Note on this clone: The junction and the germline gene differ at one end; a read error may be behind it. The chain is built from TRBV11-3 and TRBJ2-2; no clear D gene. The CDR3 contains 14 residues. CDR1 is SGHNT, CDR2 YENEEA, per germline. In DNA form, the CDR3 reads TGTGCCAGCCGCTTCGAGACCAACACCGGGGAGCTGTTTTTT. The encoded protein is CASRFETNTGELFF. Variable domain in full (rest from reference TRBV11-3 and TRBJ2-2): EAGVVQSPRYKIIEKKQPVAFWCNPISGHNTLYWYLQNLGQGPELLIRYENEEAVDDSQLPKDRFSAERLKGVDSTLKIQPAELGDSAVYLCASRFETNTGELFFGEGSRLTVL.

The chain joins TRBV7-9 to TRBJ2-5, with TRBD1 as a possible D gene (5 bases). V lost 11 bases and J 5 bases, leaving 21 bases between the germline ends. This CDR3 is 14 amino acids long. Germline values: CDR1 SEHNR, CDR2 FQNEAQ (reference sequence). The CDR3 is CALGPLGPGETQYF. CDR3 sequence (DNA): TGTGCCCTCGGGCCTCTGGGGCCTGGTGAGACCCAGTACTTC.

This chain connects TRBV5-1 to TRBJ1-3; TRBD1 might be the D (5 bases). This CDR3 comprises 16 residues. CDR1 and CDR2 from the germline V gene are SGHRS and YFSETQ. Deletions cut 5 bases from V and 0 bases from J, with 15 bases between. CDR3 in amino acids: CASRQGVTFSGNTIYF. The CDR3 nucleotides read TGCGCCAGCAGGCAAGGGGTCACTTTCTCTGGAAACACCATATATTTT.

In its sample, this clone was seen many times. The rearrangement joins TRBV4-1 to TRBJ1-2; D is unresolved. Deletions cut 6 bases from V and 2 bases from J, with 4 bases between. The CDR3 has 11 residues. Germline CDR1 reads MGHRA; CDR2 reads YSYEKL. CDR3 nucleotide sequence: TGCGCCAGCAGGGGGAACTATGGCTACACCTTC. It translates to CASRGNYGYTF.

This chain uses TRBV10-1 with TRBJ2-3, with 14 bases identical to TRBD2. The trim removed 6 bases at V and 0 bases at J, leaving 2 bases unmatched. This CDR3 is 16 amino acids long. Germline V gene sequence: CDR1 WNHNN, CDR2 SYGVQD (reference sequence). DNA of the CDR3: TGCGCCAGCAGGGGACTAGCGGGAGCTAGCACAGATACGCAGTATTTT. It yields the protein CASRGLAGASTDTQYF.

The CDR3 sequence: CASSYSRGTDTQYF. For the CDR3, the DNA is TGTGCCAGCAGTTACTCGAGAGGGACAGATACGCAGTATTTT. The chain has TRBV6-5 and TRBJ2-3; the D gene is possibly TRBD2 (5 bases). Trimming cost V 0 bases and J 3 bases, with 7 bases left between them. This CDR3 has 14 amino acids. Germline values: CDR1 MNHEY, CDR2 SVGAGI.

This clone was picked up one time. The genes are TRBV6-5 and TRBJ2-2, with D possibly TRBD2 on 6 matching bases. Between the trimmed V and J ends, which lost 4 bases and 3 bases, there was a span of 12 bases. The CDR3 spans 15 residues. Germline lookup yields CDR1 MNHEY and CDR2 SVGAGI. The CDR3 loop is CASSSAGQHTGELFF. CDR3 in DNA: TGTGCCAGCAGTTCGGCGGGGCAGCACACCGGGGAGCTGTTTTTT.

The V call is TRBV3-1 (or the pseudogene TRBV3-2), the J call TRBJ1-6; the D gene is possibly TRBD1 (6 bases). CDR1 is LGHDT and CDR2 is YNNKEL in the germline V gene (reference sequence). This CDR3 is built from 15 residues. With 2 bases removed from V and 7 bases from J, the gap between germline ends came to 12 bases. The DNA of the CDR3 is TGTGCCAGCAGCCAACGGGGGGCAGGAAATTCACCCCTCCACTTT. It yields the protein CASSQRGAGNSPLHF.

This chain connects TRBV5-1 to TRBJ2-1; 7 bases fit TRBD1. V lost 3 bases and J lost 0; bases outside the gene matches: 6. The CDR3 is 16 residues long. Germline lookup yields CDR1 SGHRS and CDR2 YFSETQ. Here the CDR3 DNA reads TGCGCCAGCAGCTCAACAGGGGTGCCCTCCTACAATGAGCAGTTCTTC. Protein product: CASSSTGVPSYNEQFF.

This clone was counted a single time. V and J are TRBV2 and TRBJ2-7; 7 nucleotides agree with TRBD2. Trimming cost V 2 bases and J 3 bases; bases outside gene matches: 4. Germline values: CDR1 SNHLY, CDR2 FYNNEI. This CDR3 has 14 residues. The CDR3 DNA follows: TGTGCCAGCAGTGAATATGCGGGAGACTACGAGCAGTACTTC. It is translated as CASSEYAGDYEQYF.

The chain joins TRBV28 to TRBJ1-5; perhaps TRBD1 as D (5 bases). Germline V lookup: CDR1 MDHEN, CDR2 SYDVKM. V lost 5 bases to trimming and J lost 8 bases, with 25 bases between them. The CDR3 is 17 residues long. This chain's CDR3 is CASSTPYGAGRAEPQHF. CDR3 DNA sequence: TGTGCCAGCAGTACCCCTTATGGCGCGGGGCGGGCGGAGCCCCAGCATTTT.

The chain joins TRBV19 to TRBJ2-2; the D is unclear. The CDR3 contains 14 residues. Trimming stripped 2 bases from V and 0 bases from J, with 4 bases between. Per germline, CDR1 LNHDA and CDR2 SQIVND (reference sequence). The CDR3 spells CASSITANTGELFF. The CDR3 bases are TGTGCCAGTAGTATAACAGCGAACACCGGGGAGCTGTTTTTT. Using reference TRBV19 and TRBJ2-2 for the parts outside the CDR3, the full variable domain is DGGITQSPKYLFRKEGQNVTLSCEQNLNHDAMYWYRQDPGQGLRLIYYSQIVNDFQKGDIAEGYSVSREKKESFPLTVTSAQKNPTAFYLCASSITANTGELFFGEGSRLTVL.

The chain has TRBV28 and TRBJ2-7; TRBD1 aligns across 9 bases. V was clipped by 4 bases and J by 5 bases; unmatched bases: 6. Germline loops: CDR1 MDHEN, CDR2 SYDVKM. The CDR3 loop spans 14 amino acids. In DNA form, the CDR3 reads TGTGCCAGCAGTTCGGGACAGGGACGCAACGAGCAGTACTTC. Its translation: CASSSGQGRNEQYF.

The gene calls are TRBV18 and TRBJ1-2; unclear D gene. V was pared by 3 bases and J by 6 bases, with 8 bases between. Germline CDR1 KGHSH, CDR2 LQKENI. This CDR3 contains 12 residues. The CDR3 sequence is CASSPVGDGYTF. Written as DNA, the CDR3 is TGTGCCAGCTCACCTGTTGGGGATGGCTACACCTTC.

V and J are TRBV5-5 and TRBJ1-1; D is ambiguous. CDR3 length: 14 amino acids. Germline values: CDR1 SGHKS, CDR2 YYEKEE (reference sequence). V was pared by 2 bases and J by 0 bases, with 8 bases between. The CDR3 spells CASSFGNMNTEAFF. In DNA form, the CDR3 reads TGTGCCAGCAGCTTCGGGAACATGAACACTGAAGCTTTCTTT.

The chain combines TRBV6-2 or TRBV6-3 with TRBJ1-2; a possible D gene is TRBD1 (6 bases). The CDR3 runs 14 residues. CDR1 and CDR2 from the germline V gene are MNHEY and SVGEGT. Trimming pared 4 bases from V and 4 bases from J, leaving 13 bases between. This CDR3 reads CASSFVTGTYGYTF. The CDR3, as DNA: TGTGCCAGCAGTTTCGTAACAGGGACCTATGGCTACACCTTC.

This sequence joins TRBV9 and TRBJ2-5; 7 bases are a match to TRBD2. CDR1 is SGDLS, CDR2 YYNGEE, per germline. The CDR3 contains 17 residues. V dropped 0 bases and J dropped 5; count of bases not matched to a gene: 13. This chain's CDR3 is CASSVAISGKEGETQYF. The CDR3, as DNA: TGTGCCAGCAGCGTAGCGATAAGCGGGAAAGAGGGGGAGACCCAGTACTTC. The variable domain in full, with the rest retrieved from reference TRBV9 and TRBJ2-5, is DSGVTQTPKHLITATGQRVTLRCSPRSGDLSVYWYQQSLDQGLQFLIQYYNGEERAKGNILERFSAQQFPDLHSELNLSSLELGDSALYFCASSVAISGKEGETQYFGPGTRLLVL.

On this clone itself: Other DNA sequences in this specimen translate into the identical CDR3. This chain uses TRBV29-1 with TRBJ1-2, with a possible D match to TRBD1 (6 bases). Trimming pared 4 bases from V and 3 bases from J, leaving 9 bases between. Germline V gene sequence: CDR1 SQVTM, CDR2 ANQGSEA. The CDR3 totals 12 residues. The CDR3: CSVGGGDYGYTF. Written as DNA, the CDR3 is TGCAGCGTTGGTGGGGGCGACTATGGCTACACCTTC.

V is TRBV7-2 and J is TRBJ1-2, with D tentatively TRBD1 (6 bases). With 5 bases removed from V and 4 bases from J, the gap between germline ends came to 11 bases. The CDR3 has 13 amino acids. Germline loops: CDR1 SGHTA, CDR2 FQGNSA. The CDR3 reads CASSTTGTYGYTF. DNA of the CDR3: TGTGCCAGCAGCACCACAGGGACCTATGGCTACACCTTC.

This sequence joins TRBV9 and TRBJ1-3; 7 nucleotides match TRBD1. The CDR3 sequence is 15 residues long. The V segment lost 4 bases and the J segment 4 bases; nucleotides outside the gene matches: 8. CDR1 is SGDLS and CDR2 is YYNGEE in the germline V gene. Here the CDR3 reads CASSFPGDRGNTIYF. The CDR3, as DNA: TGTGCCAGCAGCTTCCCCGGGGACAGAGGAAACACCATATATTTT.

The V and J genes are TRBV7-2 and TRBJ1-2, with a weak D call TRBD1 (5 bases). Germline V lookup: CDR1 SGHTA, CDR2 FQGNSA. The CDR3 consists of 17 residues. Trimming pared 1 base from V and 6 bases from J, leaving 21 bases between. Here the CDR3 DNA reads TGTGCCAGCAGCTTAGGGCCAGGGAGATTATTCCGGCATGGCTACACCTTC. Translation: CASSLGPGRLFRHGYTF.

This clone was seen more than once but under ten times. The chain employs TRBV5-6 and TRBJ1-6, with TRBD1 as a possible D gene (5 bases). The CDR3 runs to 15 residues. CDR1 and CDR2 (germline): SGHDT, YYEEEE. The ends were cut back, 0 bases at V and 7 bases at J, with 11 bases in the middle. As DNA, the CDR3 is TGTGCCAGCAGCTTGGTTGGGGGTGGAAATTCACCCCTCCACTTT. The encoded protein is CASSLVGGGNSPLHF.

The genes are TRBV4-1 and TRBJ1-1, with D maybe TRBD1 (5 bases). CDR1 MGHRA and CDR2 YSYEKL come from the germline V gene. The CDR3 is 15 amino acids. V dropped 5 bases and J dropped 4 bases, with 17 bases sitting between them. The DNA of the CDR3 is TGCGCCAGCAGCTTTAATCCCGGACAAAGCACTGAAGCTTTCTTT. This translates into CASSFNPGQSTEAFF.